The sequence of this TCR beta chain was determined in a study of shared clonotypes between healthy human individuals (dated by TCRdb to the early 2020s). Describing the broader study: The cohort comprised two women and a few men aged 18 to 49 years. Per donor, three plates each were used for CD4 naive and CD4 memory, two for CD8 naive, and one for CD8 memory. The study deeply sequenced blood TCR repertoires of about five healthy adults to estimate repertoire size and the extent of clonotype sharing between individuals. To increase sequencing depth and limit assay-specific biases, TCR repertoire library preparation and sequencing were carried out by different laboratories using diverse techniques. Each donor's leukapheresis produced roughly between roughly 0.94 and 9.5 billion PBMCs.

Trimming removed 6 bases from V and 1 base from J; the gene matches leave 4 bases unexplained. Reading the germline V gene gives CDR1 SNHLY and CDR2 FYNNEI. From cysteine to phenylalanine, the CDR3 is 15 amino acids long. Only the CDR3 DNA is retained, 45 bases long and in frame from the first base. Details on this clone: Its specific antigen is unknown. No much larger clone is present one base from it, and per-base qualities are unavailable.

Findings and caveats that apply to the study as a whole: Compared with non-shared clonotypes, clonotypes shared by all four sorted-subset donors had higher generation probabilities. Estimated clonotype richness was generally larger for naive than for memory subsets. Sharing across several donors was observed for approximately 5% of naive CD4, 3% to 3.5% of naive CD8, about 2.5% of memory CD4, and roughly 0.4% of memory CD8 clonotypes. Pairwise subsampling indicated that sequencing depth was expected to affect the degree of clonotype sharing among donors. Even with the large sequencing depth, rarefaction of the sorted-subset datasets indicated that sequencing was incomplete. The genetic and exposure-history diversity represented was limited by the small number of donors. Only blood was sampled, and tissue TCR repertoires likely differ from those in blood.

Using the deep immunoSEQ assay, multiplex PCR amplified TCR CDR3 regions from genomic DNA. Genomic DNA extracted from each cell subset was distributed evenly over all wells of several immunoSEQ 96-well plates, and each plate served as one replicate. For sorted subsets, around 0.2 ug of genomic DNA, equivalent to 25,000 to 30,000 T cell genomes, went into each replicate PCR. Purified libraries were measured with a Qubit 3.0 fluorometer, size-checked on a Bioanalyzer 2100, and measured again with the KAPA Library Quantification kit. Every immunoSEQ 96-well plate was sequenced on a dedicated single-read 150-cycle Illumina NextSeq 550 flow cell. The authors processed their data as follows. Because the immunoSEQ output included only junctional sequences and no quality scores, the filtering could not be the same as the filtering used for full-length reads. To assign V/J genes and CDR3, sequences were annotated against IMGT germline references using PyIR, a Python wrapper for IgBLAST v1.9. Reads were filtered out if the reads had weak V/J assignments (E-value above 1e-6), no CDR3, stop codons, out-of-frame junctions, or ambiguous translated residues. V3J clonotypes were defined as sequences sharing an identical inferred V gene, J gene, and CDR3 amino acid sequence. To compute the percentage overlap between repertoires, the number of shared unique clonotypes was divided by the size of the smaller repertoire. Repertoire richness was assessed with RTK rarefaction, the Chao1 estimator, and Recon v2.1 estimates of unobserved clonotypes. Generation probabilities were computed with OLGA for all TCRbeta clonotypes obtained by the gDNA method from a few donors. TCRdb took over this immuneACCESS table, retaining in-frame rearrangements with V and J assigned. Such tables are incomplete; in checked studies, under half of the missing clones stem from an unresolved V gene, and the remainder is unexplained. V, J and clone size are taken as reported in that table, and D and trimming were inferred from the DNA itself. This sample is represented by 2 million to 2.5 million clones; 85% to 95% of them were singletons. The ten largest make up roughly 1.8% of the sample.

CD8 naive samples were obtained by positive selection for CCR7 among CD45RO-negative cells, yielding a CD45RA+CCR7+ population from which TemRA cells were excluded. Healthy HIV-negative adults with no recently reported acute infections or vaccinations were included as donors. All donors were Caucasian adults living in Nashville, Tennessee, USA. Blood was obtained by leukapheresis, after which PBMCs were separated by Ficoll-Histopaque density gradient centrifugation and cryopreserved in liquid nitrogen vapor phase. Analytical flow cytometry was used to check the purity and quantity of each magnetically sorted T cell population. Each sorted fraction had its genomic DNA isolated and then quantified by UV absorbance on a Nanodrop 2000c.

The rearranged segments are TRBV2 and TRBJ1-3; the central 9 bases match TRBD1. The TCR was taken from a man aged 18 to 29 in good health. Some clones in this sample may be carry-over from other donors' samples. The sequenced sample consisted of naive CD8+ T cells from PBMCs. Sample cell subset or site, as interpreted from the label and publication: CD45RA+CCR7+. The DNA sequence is TGTGCCAGCAGAGTCGGGACAGGGTCTGGAAACACCATATATTTT. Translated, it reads CASRVGTGSGNTIYF.